The rows below give T cell receptor beta chains drawn from one sample of a study of cytomegalovirus exposure and HLA in healthy donors. This table comes from immunoSEQ multiplex PCR, and its TCRdb copy is limited to in-frame clones, with some not included. The repertoire holds tens of thousands of clones, around 82% seen once, with 1.9% in the top ten. The material sequenced was PBMCs. These receptor sequences come from a man aged 18 to 29 in good health and CMV-seronegative. The CDR3 runs from the conserved cysteine through the conserved F or W. The order of the fields is CDR3 length, V gene, D gene, J gene, clone size, CDR3 protein, CDR3 DNA. D genes are given only for firm matches. Only some rows state a clone size, as once, few, many or a class for expanded clones.

len: 14
v_gene: TRBV9
d_gene: -
j_gene: TRBJ2-7
abundance: -
CDR3aa: CASSPRDTSYEQYF
CDR3nt: TGTGCCAGCAGCCCTCGGGACACTTCCTACGAGCAGTACTTC

len: 14
v_gene: TRBV7-6
d_gene: -
j_gene: TRBJ2-1
abundance: -
CDR3aa: CASSEQGLDNEQFF
CDR3nt: TGTGCCAGCAGCGAACAGGGTCTCGACAATGAGCAGTTCTTC

len: 13
v_gene: TRBV27
d_gene: -
j_gene: TRBJ1-4
abundance: -
CDR3aa: CASSSVGGEKLFF
CDR3nt: TGTGCCAGCAGTTCCGTAGGGGGTGAAAAACTGTTTTTT

len: 15
v_gene: TRBV28
d_gene: -
j_gene: TRBJ2-2
abundance: -
CDR3aa: CASGRQGIDTGELFF
CDR3nt: TGTGCCAGCGGACGTCAGGGAATTGACACCGGGGAGCTGTTTTTT

len: 15
v_gene: TRBV2
d_gene: -
j_gene: TRBJ1-2
abundance: -
CDR3aa: CASSQIQAGPYGYTF
CDR3nt: TGTGCCAGCAGCCAAATCCAGGCAGGGCCTTATGGCTACACCTTC

len: 13
v_gene: TRBV11-2
d_gene: TRBD1
j_gene: TRBJ1-2
abundance: once
CDR3aa: CASSYGTVYGYTF
CDR3nt: TGTGCCAGCAGCTACGGGACAGTTTATGGCTACACCTTC

len: 14
v_gene: TRBV10-3
d_gene: TRBD1
j_gene: TRBJ2-1
abundance: -
CDR3aa: CAISGGTGGDEQFF
CDR3nt: TGTGCCATCAGTGGAGGAACAGGGGGCGATGAGCAGTTCTTC

len: 14
v_gene: TRBV18
d_gene: -
j_gene: TRBJ2-7
abundance: -
CDR3aa: CASSPSDRLYEQYF
CDR3nt: TGTGCCAGCTCACCATCAGACAGGCTGTACGAGCAGTACTTC

len: 12
v_gene: TRBV30
d_gene: -
j_gene: TRBJ2-7
abundance: once
CDR3aa: CAWSGGQREQYF
CDR3nt: TGTGCCTGGAGTGGGGGGCAACGCGAGCAGTACTTC

len: 17
v_gene: TRBV7-9
d_gene: TRBD2
j_gene: TRBJ2-3
abundance: -
CDR3aa: CASSVTGGGHSTDTQYF
CDR3nt: TGTGCCAGCAGCGTCACGGGCGGGGGGCATAGCACAGATACGCAGTATTTT

len: 13
v_gene: TRBV5-4
d_gene: -
j_gene: TRBJ2-7
abundance: -
CDR3aa: CASSPVGGYEQYF
CDR3nt: TGTGCCAGCAGCCCGGTCGGGGGTTACGAGCAGTACTTC

len: 14
v_gene: TRBV5-1
d_gene: -
j_gene: TRBJ2-1
abundance: -
CDR3aa: CASSLDSGYNEQFF
CDR3nt: TGCGCCAGCAGCTTGGATTCGGGGTACAATGAGCAGTTCTTC